This T cell receptor beta chain was obtained from a study of cytomegalovirus exposure and HLA in healthy donors. V shed 4 bases, J shed 0 bases, and the junction held 8 bases outside the gene matches. The CDR3 spans 17 residues. Germline CDR1 SNHLY, CDR2 FYNNEI. A remark on this clone: Its antigen is as yet unknown.

The study, taken as a whole, reports: Of the V segments, some could not be distinguished, including TRBV6-2 and TRBV6-3, and were excluded. Accurate prediction of HLA-A and HLA-B alleles (for most subjects) was reportedly achieved from TCR beta sequences. TCR beta V- and J-gene trimming was later associated with a missense DCLRE1C variant.

Donors had nominal health at sampling but likely had unrecorded immune exposures. This PCR relied on a set of 60 Vbeta primers and 13 Jbeta primers. The table came from immunoSEQ multiplex PCR; TCRdb's copy has only in-frame clones and leaves some out. The sample lists under 250,000 clones; around four fifths were seen once. The V and J genes are TRBV2 and TRBJ2-1; 8 bases line up with TRBD1. Input material: PBMCs. This receptor was identified in a boy younger than 10 in good health and CMV-seronegative. Here the CDR3 DNA reads TGTGCCAGCAGTGGGGACCGGGACAGGAGCTCCTACAATGAGCAGTTCTTC. Protein: CASSGDRDRSSYNEQFF. The full variable domain, rest sourced from reference TRBV2 and TRBJ2-1, is EPEVTQTPSHQVTQMGQEVILRCVPISNHLYFYWYRQILGQKVEFLVSFYNNEISEKSEIFDDQFSVERPDGSNFTLKIRSTKLEDSAMYFCASSGDRDRSSYNEQFFGPGTRLTVL.